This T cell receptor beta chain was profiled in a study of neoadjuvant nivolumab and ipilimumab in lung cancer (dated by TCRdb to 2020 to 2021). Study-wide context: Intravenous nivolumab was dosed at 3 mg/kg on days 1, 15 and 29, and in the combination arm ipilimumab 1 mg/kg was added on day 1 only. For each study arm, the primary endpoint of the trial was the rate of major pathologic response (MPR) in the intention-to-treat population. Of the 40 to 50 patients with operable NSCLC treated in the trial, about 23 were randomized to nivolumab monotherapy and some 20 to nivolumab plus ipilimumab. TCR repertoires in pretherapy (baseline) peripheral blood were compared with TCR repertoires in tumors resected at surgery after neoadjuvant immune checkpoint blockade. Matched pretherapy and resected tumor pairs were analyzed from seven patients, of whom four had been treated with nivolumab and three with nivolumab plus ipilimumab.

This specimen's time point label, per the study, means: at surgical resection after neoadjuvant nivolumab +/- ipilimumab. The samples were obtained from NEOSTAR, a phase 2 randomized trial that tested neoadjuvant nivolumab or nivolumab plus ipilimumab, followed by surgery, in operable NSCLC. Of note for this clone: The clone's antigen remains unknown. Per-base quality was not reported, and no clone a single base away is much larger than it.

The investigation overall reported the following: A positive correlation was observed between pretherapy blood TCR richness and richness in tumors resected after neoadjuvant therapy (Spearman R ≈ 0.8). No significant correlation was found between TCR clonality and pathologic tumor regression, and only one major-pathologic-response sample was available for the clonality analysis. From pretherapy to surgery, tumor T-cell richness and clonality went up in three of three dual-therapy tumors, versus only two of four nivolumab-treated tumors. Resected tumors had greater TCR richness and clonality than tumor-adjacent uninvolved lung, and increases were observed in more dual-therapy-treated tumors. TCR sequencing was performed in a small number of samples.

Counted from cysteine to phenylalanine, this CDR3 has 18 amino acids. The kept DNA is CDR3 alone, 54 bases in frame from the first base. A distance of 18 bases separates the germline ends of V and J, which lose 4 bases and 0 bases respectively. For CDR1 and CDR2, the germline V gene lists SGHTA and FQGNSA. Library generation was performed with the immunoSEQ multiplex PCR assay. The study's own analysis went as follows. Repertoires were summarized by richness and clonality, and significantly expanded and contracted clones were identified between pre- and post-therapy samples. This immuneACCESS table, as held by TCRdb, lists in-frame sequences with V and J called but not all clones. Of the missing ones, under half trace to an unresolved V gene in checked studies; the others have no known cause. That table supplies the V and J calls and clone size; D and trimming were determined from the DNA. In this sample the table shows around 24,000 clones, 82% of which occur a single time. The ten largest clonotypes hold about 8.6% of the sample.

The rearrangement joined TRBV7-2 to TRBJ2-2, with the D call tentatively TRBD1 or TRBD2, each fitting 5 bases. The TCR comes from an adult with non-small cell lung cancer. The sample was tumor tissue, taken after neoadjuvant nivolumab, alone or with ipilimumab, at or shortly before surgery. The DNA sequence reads TGTGCCAGCAGCTCCAGATCCGGGACCCCGACGAACACCGGGGAGCTGTTTTTT. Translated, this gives CASSSRSGTPTNTGELFF.